This TCR beta chain emerged from a study of cytomegalovirus exposure and HLA in healthy donors. V lost 6 bases, J lost 0 bases, and 14 bases lay in between. The germline V gene encodes CDR1 MNHEY and CDR2 SMNVEV (reference sequence). The CDR3 consists of 15 residues. This clone was detected a few times. No antigen is known for it. At collection, donors were nominally healthy, but unrecorded immune exposures were probable. Primers included in the PCR were 60 Vbeta and 13 Jbeta primers. The assay was immunoSEQ multiplex PCR, and TCRdb's table has in-frame clones only and misses some. Here the sample spans some 78,000 clones, approximately 70% being singletons. General study findings and limits: Immune exposure information available was restricted to CMV serostatus. Many donors carried some public TCRs, although rarity characterized most TCR sequences. Excluded: some indistinguishable V segments such as TRBV6-2 and TRBV6-3.

The chain has TRBV27 and TRBJ1-1, with D possibly being TRBD1 (5 bases). Specimen: PBMCs. The TCR was taken from a middle-aged woman in good health and CMV-seropositive. The CDR3 sequence: CASRPRVSVNTEAFF. DNA of the CDR3: TGTGCCAGCAGACCCAGGGTTTCGGTGAACACTGAAGCTTTCTTT.